This section outlines one T cell receptor (beta chain) sequence together with its context. The data were obtained in a study of T cells after yellow fever vaccination. This CDR3 is 16 amino acids long. CDR1 and CDR2 (germline): SGHAT, FQNNGV. Trimming took off 8 bases at V and 5 bases at J, with 24 bases between the two ends. MiXCR, run by TCRdb on the 5' RACE reads, gives a single entry per CDR3 protein. This sample has 300,000 to 350,000 distinct CDR3 sequences, with about 10% found just once. The chain is built from TRBV11-2 and TRBJ1-2; a possible D gene is TRBD1 (6 bases). This receptor was taken from a man between 18 and 29 years old who received the YFV17D yellow fever vaccine. Sequencing used CD4+ T cells sorted from PBMCs, obtained 45 days after the yellow fever booster vaccination. The chain's CDR3 is CASGGLRRRESYGYTF. CDR3 sequence (DNA): TGTGCCAGCGGGGGGCTCCGGAGACGAGAGTCGTATGGCTACACCTTC.